This T cell receptor (beta chain) comes out of a study of memory CD4+ T cells and cytomegalovirus serostatus. Study context: This sample comes from healthy Belgian adults, eight or nine CMV seropositive, approximately 22 seronegative.

TCRdb's table, derived via immunoSEQ multiplex PCR, lists solely in-frame clones and lacks some. Of under 75,000 clones listed, roughly 75% were seen once; the top ten hold roughly 0.48%. Single viable CD3+CD4+CD8-CD45RO+ cells were sorted as the memory CD4+ T cells. J was trimmed by 4 bases and V by 5 bases; bases with no gene match: 10. CDR3 size: 16 residues. CDR1 is LNHDA and CDR2 is SQIVND in the germline V gene (reference sequence). The chain links TRBV19 to TRBJ1-5; 8 bases match TRBD1. This clonotype was obtained from an adult in good health and CMV-seronegative. Some clones in this sample may be carry-over from other donors' samples. The material sequenced was memory CD4+ T cells from blood. CDR3 DNA sequence: TGTGCCAGTAGTCTCAGCCGCGACAGGGGAAATCAGCCCCAGCATTTT. Translating it yields CASSLSRDRGNQPQHF. Using reference TRBV19 and TRBJ1-5 for the parts outside the CDR3, the full variable domain is DGGITQSPKYLFRKEGQNVTLSCEQNLNHDAMYWYRQDPGQGLRLIYYSQIVNDFQKGDIAEGYSVSREKKESFPLTVTSAQKNPTAFYLCASSLSRDRGNQPQHFGDGTRLSIL.